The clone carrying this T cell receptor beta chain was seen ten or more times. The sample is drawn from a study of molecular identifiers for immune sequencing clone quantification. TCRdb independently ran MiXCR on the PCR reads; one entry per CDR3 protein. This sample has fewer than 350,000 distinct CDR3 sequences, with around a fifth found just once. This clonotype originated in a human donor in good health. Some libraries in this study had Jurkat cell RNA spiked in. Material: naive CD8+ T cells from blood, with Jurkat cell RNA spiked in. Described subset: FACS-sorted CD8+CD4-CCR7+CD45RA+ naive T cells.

The CDR3 loop is CASSLGQGKYEQYF. CDR3 coding DNA: TGTGCCAGCAGCTTAGGGCAGGGGAAGTACGAGCAGTACTTC. The chain joins TRBV11-2 to TRBJ2-7, with D maybe TRBD1 (6 bases). Deletions cut 1 base from V and 4 bases from J, with 11 bases between. Germline values: CDR1 SGHAT, CDR2 FQNNGV. This CDR3 is built from 14 residues.